The entry below gives a single T cell receptor beta chain sequence along with its context. Germline lookup yields CDR1 SGHDT and CDR2 YYEEEE. The CDR3 totals 11 residues. With 4 bases removed from V and 7 bases from J, the gap between germline ends came to 8 bases. This record belongs to a study of blood T cell repertoires in COVID-19. Looking at the study overall: Samples representing acute and convalescent COVID-19 were sourced from the United States, Italy and Spain. PBMCs, B-cell-depleted T cells, or T cells provided the cDNA or gDNA that made up the material.

Source study methods: Scientists estimated how many nucleated cells there were by amplifying reference gene primers. Sequenced by immunoSEQ multiplex PCR; TCRdb stores in-frame clones only, minus some. V and J calls and clone size come straight from that table; D and trimming were deduced from the DNA. The table lists approximately 68,000 clones, roughly 84% of them singletons, with roughly 2.7% in the top ten. V is TRBV5-6 and J is TRBJ1-2, with D tentatively TRBD1 (6 bases). The sequenced material came from peripheral blood. This receptor was identified in a man between 65 and 79 years old with active or convalescent COVID-19. CDR3 DNA: TGTGCCAGCAGCAACAGGGTTGGCTACACCTTC. It codes for CASSNRVGYTF. Supplemented by reference TRBV5-6 and TRBJ1-2, the full variable domain reads DAGVTQSPTHLIKTRGQQVTLRCSPKSGHDTVSWYQQALGQGPQFIFQYYEEEERQRGNFPDRFSGHQFPNYSSELNVNALLLGDSALYLCASSNRVGYTFGSGTRLTVV.